The 3 T cell receptor beta chains in this list originate from one sample, sequenced in a study of blood T cell repertoires in COVID-19. Sequenced by immunoSEQ multiplex PCR; TCRdb stores in-frame clones only, minus some. The top ten clones hold roughly 1.5% of a sample with 150,000 to 200,000 clones, about 91% of them seen once. Input material: peripheral blood. The origin of the receptors is a woman aged 45-59 years with acute or convalescent COVID-19.

In this sample, this clone turned up a few times. This sequence joins TRBV3-1 (or the pseudogene TRBV3-2) and TRBJ1-1, with TRBD1 as a possible D gene (5 bases). V was trimmed by 3 bases and J by 5 bases, leaving 7 bases between them. The length of the CDR3 is 12 residues. Germline V gene sequence: CDR1 LGHDT, CDR2 YNNKEL (reference sequence). DNA for the CDR3: TGTGCCAGCAGCCATGGGGGGACTGAAGCTTTCTTT. Translation: CASSHGGTEAFF.

V is TRBV7-2 and J is TRBJ2-3; 7 bases map to TRBD2. The CDR3 is made up of 14 amino acids. J was trimmed by 2 bases and V by 5 bases; bases with no gene match: 4. Germline CDR1 reads SGHTA; CDR2 reads FQGNSA. The CDR3 protein is CASSPREYTDTQYF. Written as DNA, the CDR3 is TGTGCCAGCAGCCCGCGGGAGTACACAGATACGCAGTATTTT. Full variable domain (remainder filled in from reference TRBV7-2 and TRBJ2-3): GAGVSQSPSNKVTEKGKDVELRCDPISGHTALYWYRQSLGQGLEFLIYFQGNSAPDKSGLPSDRFSAERTGGSVSTLTIQRTQQEDSAVYLCASSPREYTDTQYFGPGTRLTVL.

V usage is TRBV19 and J usage is TRBJ2-7, with D tentatively TRBD2 (6 bases). Germline V gene data show CDR1 as LNHDA and CDR2 as SQIVND (reference sequence). Trimming removed 3 bases from V and 2 bases from J, with 17 bases in between. This CDR3 spans 16 amino acids. The CDR3 DNA sequence: TGTGCCAGTAGTATGCCGGAAGGAGGAGGGCCCTACGAGCAGTACTTC. It is translated as CASSMPEGGGPYEQYF. Using reference TRBV19 and TRBJ2-7 for the parts outside the CDR3, the full variable domain is DGGITQSPKYLFRKEGQNVTLSCEQNLNHDAMYWYRQDPGQGLRLIYYSQIVNDFQKGDIAEGYSVSREKKESFPLTVTSAQKNPTAFYLCASSMPEGGGPYEQYFGPGTRLTVT.